Sequencing of this T cell receptor beta chain was carried out in a study of blood T cell repertoires in COVID-19 (dated by TCRdb to 2018 to 2021). General notes on the study: The collaborator samples originated in the United States, Italy and Spain and spanned the acute and convalescent phases of COVID-19. The material from the prospective study consisted of cDNA or gDNA derived from T cells, B-cell-depleted T cells, or PBMCs. The dataset comprised deeply sampled blood TCRbeta repertoires from subjects exposed to, actively infected with, or recovered from COVID-19. The repertoires were released in a freely available public database meant as a resource for research on the immune response to SARS-CoV-2. Samples came from the ongoing ImmuneRACE study (first 160 participants) plus 1,254 subjects from 6 global collaborators. Sample metadata almost always included a de-identified subject ID, COVID-19 status, age in years and sex. HLA class I and class II types, where available, came from metadata supplied by the sample provider rather than from assay-based typing. Findings and caveats that apply to the study as a whole: The quantity of clinical and demographic metadata differed by source and by participant and was supplied without curation.

V and J are truncated by 4 bases and 5 bases respectively, leaving an intervening sequence of 11 bases. The germline V gene provides CDR1 SNHLY and CDR2 FYNNEI. Including cysteine and phenylalanine, the CDR3 has 14 amino acids. Of all the DNA, just the CDR3 is kept, 42 bases in frame from base 1. Comment on this clone: Its antigen is still unknown. Per-base qualities were not stored, and no clone one base away is much larger.

TCRbeta CDR3 regions were amplified from genomic DNA using the immunoSEQ Assay, a bias-controlled multiplex PCR. In the paper's pipeline: Nucleated cell counts per sample were estimated from amplification of reference gene primers within the assay. To quantify the absolute abundance of each unique TCRbeta CDR3 rearrangement, sequence reads were collapsed and filtered. Productive Simpson clonality was computed per sample as the square root of Simpson's diversity index over productive rearrangements. TCRdb took over this immuneACCESS table, retaining in-frame rearrangements with V and J assigned. Such tables are incomplete; in checked studies, under half of the missing clones stem from an unresolved V gene, and the remainder is unexplained. Clone size and the V and J calls come from that table; the DNA yielded D and trimming. The sample includes 350,000 to 400,000 clones, with roughly 92% observed a single time. The ten largest clones capture about 0.86% of the sample.

Enrolling through a virtual design, the prospective study's participants ranged in age from roughly 18 to 95 years and lived across 20 to 30 United States geographic areas. Cohort assignment in the prospective study relied on participant-reported clinical history from a screening survey and a study questionnaire. Exposed participants had been in contact with someone with a PCR-confirmed or clinician-diagnosed COVID-19 case within 2 weeks of study entry. In the prospective study, whole blood, serum and a nasopharyngeal or oropharyngeal swab were collected from each participant by mobile phlebotomists. Over a roughly 2-month period, participants in the prospective study had the option of providing additional blood draws and questionnaires. Before DNA extraction, blood samples from the prospective study were shipped at room temperature or frozen.

Sequenced: PBMCs or T cells enriched from blood (not recorded which). This sequence originates from a woman between 40 and 50 years old who had been exposed to COVID-19. The V and J genes are TRBV2 and TRBJ1-4, with a tentative D gene TRBD1 over 5 matching bases. The base sequence is TGTGCCAGCAGTGGCCGGGGGGGGAATGAAAAACTGTTTTTT. Translated, this gives CASSGRGGNEKLFF.